This T cell receptor (beta chain) was retrieved from a study of control samples from healthy donors and cancer patients. Here immunoSEQ multiplex PCR was the method, and the copy in TCRdb shows in-frame clones only, minus some. The sample yields about 80,000 clones, roughly 91% seen once. This TCR was recovered from a man aged 50 or older in good health. The sample consisted of blood.

The CDR3 region is CATSTRLAGGRDTQYF. DNA for the CDR3: TGTGCCACCAGCACCAGACTAGCGGGGGGGCGAGATACGCAGTATTTT. This rearrangement joins TRBV15 to TRBJ2-3, with 14 bases that match TRBD2. V gave up 4 bases and J gave up 5 bases; unmatched junction bases: 5. There are 16 residues in the CDR3. Germline CDR1 and CDR2: LNHNV and YYDKDF (reference sequence).